The rows below give T cell receptor beta chains drawn from one sample of a study of cytomegalovirus exposure and HLA in healthy donors. TCRdb keeps only in-frame clones here, not all; method: immunoSEQ multiplex PCR. The sample yields some 130,000 clones, around 70% seen once. Sequencing was performed on PBMCs. These receptors were collected from an older woman in good health and CMV-seropositive. Each CDR3 is given with its conserved first and last residue. A D gene is named only where the DNA matches it firmly. Expanded clones get a size class; other rows say once, few or many, or leave the size out.

cdr3_nt cdr3_aa j_call v_call cdr3_length clone_size d_call
TGCGCCAGCAGCCAAGGTCTTGGGTCGGGGCAGCCCCAGCATTTT CASSQGLGSGQPQHF TRBJ1-5 TRBV4-1 15 few NA
TGTGCCAGCAGCGCGGGACAGGGGTTCGAAAAACTGTTTTTT CASSAGQGFEKLFF TRBJ1-4 TRBV9 14 few TRBD1
TGCGCCAGCAGCGCCGAGTTAGGGGTCAGTGGCTACACCTTC CASSAELGVSGYTF TRBJ1-2 TRBV5-1 14 NA NA
TGTGCCAGCAGCGTAGAAGCACATTCACCCCTCCACTTT CASSVEAHSPLHF TRBJ1-6 TRBV9 13 NA NA
TGTGCCAGTAGTATAGAACCGGGAACAAGCAATCAGCCCCAGCATTTT CASSIEPGTSNQPQHF TRBJ1-5 TRBV19 16 NA NA
TGTGCCAGCAGCGTGCGGGGACTAGCGGGGGTAGAGACCCAGTACTTC CASSVRGLAGVETQYF TRBJ2-5 TRBV5-4 16 NA TRBD2
TGTGCCAGCAGCGTAGAGGACACCGAAGCTTTCTTT CASSVEDTEAFF TRBJ1-1 TRBV9 12 NA NA
TGCGCCAGCAGCTTGGGGGGCAGGGACAATCAGCCCCAGCATTTT CASSLGGRDNQPQHF TRBJ1-5 TRBV5-1 15 NA NA
TGCGCCAGCAGCCAAGAAGTACTAATCCAGCCCCAGCATTTT CASSQEVLIQPQHF TRBJ1-5 TRBV4-1 14 NA NA
TGTGCCATCGGCCGGGGACTAGAGTTTCGGGAGCTGTTTTTT CAIGRGLEFRELFF TRBJ2-2 TRBV10-3 14 NA TRBD2
TGTGCCAGTATCCCGGCCGGGACAGGGGGCGTCGGCACTGAAGCTTTCTTT CASIPAGTGGVGTEAFF TRBJ1-1 TRBV19 17 NA TRBD1
TGTGCCAGCAGCTTGGACCGACCGGGAGGCTACACCTTC CASSLDRPGGYTF TRBJ1-2 TRBV5-4 13 NA NA
TGTGCCAGCAGTGAGATCTACGAGCAGTACTTC CASSEIYEQYF TRBJ2-7 TRBV6-1 11 few NA
TGTGCCAGCAGCTTAGGGCGGTTGAACACTGAAGCTTTCTTT CASSLGRLNTEAFF TRBJ1-1 TRBV7-6 14 NA NA
TGTGCCACCAGCACCTCCCGCGGGGCAGCCAACTATGGCTACACCTTC CATSTSRGAANYGYTF TRBJ1-2 TRBV15 16 NA NA
TGTGCCAGCAGCTCTTCCCGGGGATCACCCCTCCACTTT CASSSSRGSPLHF TRBJ1-6 TRBV27 13 few NA
TGTGCCAGCAGCGCGGGACAGTCGAACTCCTACGAGCAGTACTTC CASSAGQSNSYEQYF TRBJ2-7 TRBV9 15 NA TRBD1
TGTGCCAGCAGTGCCCAGGACAGGGGGCTTGGTACTGAAGCTTTCTTT CASSAQDRGLGTEAFF TRBJ1-1 TRBV27 16 NA TRBD1
TGCGCCAGCAGCTCCGGGACACCGAGCCCCTACGAGCAGTACTTC CASSSGTPSPYEQYF TRBJ2-7 TRBV5-1 15 NA NA
TGTGCCAGCAGCTTAGTAGGAAACACCATATATTTT CASSLVGNTIYF TRBJ1-3 TRBV7-9 12 NA NA
TGTGCCAGCAGCCCCAAAAAGAAGGGGGAGGGCCCTGGAAACACCATATATTTT CASSPKKKGEGPGNTIYF TRBJ1-3 TRBV5-4 18 NA NA
TGTGCCAGCAGAGAGTCAGGGGGCTATGGCTACACCTTC CASRESGGYGYTF TRBJ1-2 TRBV6-1 13 few TRBD1
TGTGCCAGCAGCTCCGGGGGGGGCACTGAAGCTTTCTTT CASSSGGGTEAFF TRBJ1-1 TRBV7-9 13 NA NA
TGTGCCAGCAGCTTGGTTAGTCGAGAGCAGTACTTC CASSLVSREQYF TRBJ2-7 TRBV5-6 12 NA NA
TGTGCCACCGAGGATGGAAGGTTTGTCAAAAACATTCAGTACTTC CATEDGRFVKNIQYF TRBJ2-4 TRBV10-3 15 NA NA
TGTGCCAGCAGCCTCGGGACAGGGGGAAATCAGCCCCAGCATTTT CASSLGTGGNQPQHF TRBJ1-5 TRBV13 15 NA TRBD1
TGTGCCAGCAGCCCTAGGGACAGGGGTATACGGCAGCCCCAGCATTTT CASSPRDRGIRQPQHF TRBJ1-5 TRBV28 16 NA TRBD1
TGTGCCGGAACTCCAGGGGACACTGAAGCTTTCTTT CAGTPGDTEAFF TRBJ1-1 TRBV7-9 12 NA NA
TGCGCCACCTGGGCGAGTGAGCAGTTCTTC CATWASEQFF TRBJ2-1 TRBV10-2 10 NA NA
TGTGCCAGCAGCTTAGCCCTACAGAGCTCCTACAATGAGCAGTTCTTC CASSLALQSSYNEQFF TRBJ2-1 TRBV7-2 16 NA NA
TGCGCCAGCAGCCAAGAGCGACTTGGAGCGGGGGGTACATCGGGTAGGTTCTTC CASSQERLGAGGTSGRFF TRBJ2-1 TRBV4-1 18 NA TRBD2
TGTGCCAGCAGCTCGCCGGACAGGGGGCAATACGAGCAGTACTTC CASSSPDRGQYEQYF TRBJ2-7 TRBV5-6 15 NA TRBD1
TGTGCCATCAGTGAGCCCCCCGTTAGCACAGATACGCAGTATTTT CAISEPPVSTDTQYF TRBJ2-3 TRBV10-3 15 NA NA
TGTGCCAGCAGCACAGGGGGTAATGAAAAACTGTTTTTT CASSTGGNEKLFF TRBJ1-4 TRBV9 13 NA TRBD1
TGTGCCAGCAGCCCAGGGGGCGTAGGAGAAAAACTGTTTTTT CASSPGGVGEKLFF TRBJ1-4 TRBV7-9 14 NA TRBD1
TGTGCCAGCAGCTTCCGGCAGGCAAGCAATCAGCCCCAGCATTTT CASSFRQASNQPQHF TRBJ1-5 TRBV7-8 15 NA NA
TGTGCCAGCAGTTCCTGGGGGCTAGCGGTATTGAGCTCCTACGAGCAGTACTTC CASSSWGLAVLSSYEQYF TRBJ2-7 TRBV28 18 NA NA
TGTGCCAGCCAATACAGCAGCTCCTATAATTCACCCCTCCACTTT CASQYSSSYNSPLHF TRBJ1-6 TRBV18 15 once NA
TGTGCCAGCAGCCTCGAGAGAAGCAATCAGCCCCAGCATTTT CASSLERSNQPQHF TRBJ1-5 TRBV7-9 14 few NA
TGTGCCAGCAGTCTTGGACAGGGGAACGAAAAACTGTTTTTT CASSLGQGNEKLFF TRBJ1-4 TRBV2 14 NA TRBD1
TGTGCCAGCAGCCCCCAGGGGTTGGATACGCAGTATTTT CASSPQGLDTQYF TRBJ2-3 TRBV5-4 13 once NA